Detailed here is one TCR beta chain. This entry comes from a study of T cell changes during pregnancy in multiple sclerosis. The CDR3 contains 16 residues. V lost 2 bases and J lost 0, with 13 bases in between. The germline gives CDR1 KGHSH, CDR2 LQKENI. Generated by immunoSEQ multiplex PCR, the TCRdb table keeps only in-frame clones and is missing some. Of around 77,000 clones listed, roughly 89% are singletons. The chain recombines TRBV18 with TRBJ1-1; no firm D call. This material consisted of peripheral blood, taken in the third trimester of pregnancy. The sequence derives from a female donor in good health, enrolled as a control in a pregnancy study. The DNA of the CDR3 is TGTGCCAGCTCACCATCGGCAGGCATCATGAACACTGAAGCTTTCTTT. This translates into CASSPSAGIMNTEAFF.